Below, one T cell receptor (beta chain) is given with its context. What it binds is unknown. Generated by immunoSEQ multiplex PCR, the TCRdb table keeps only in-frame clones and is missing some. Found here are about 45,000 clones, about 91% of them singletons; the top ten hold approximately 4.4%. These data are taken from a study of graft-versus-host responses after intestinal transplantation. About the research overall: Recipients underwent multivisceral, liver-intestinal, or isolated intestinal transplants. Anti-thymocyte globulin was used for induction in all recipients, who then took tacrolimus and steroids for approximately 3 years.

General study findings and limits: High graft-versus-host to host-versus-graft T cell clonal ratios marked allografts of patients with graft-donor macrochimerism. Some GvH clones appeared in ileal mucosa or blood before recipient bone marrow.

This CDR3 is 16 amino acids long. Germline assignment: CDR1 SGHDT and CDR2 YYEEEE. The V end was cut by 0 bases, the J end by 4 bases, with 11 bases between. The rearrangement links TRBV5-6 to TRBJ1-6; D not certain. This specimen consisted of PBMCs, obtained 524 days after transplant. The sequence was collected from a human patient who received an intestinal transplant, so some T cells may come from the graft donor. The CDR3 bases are TGTGCCAGCAGCTTGGGGCCAGGACTGTATAATTCACCCCTCCACTTT. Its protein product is CASSLGPGLYNSPLHF.